Below, one TCR beta chain is given with its context. Enrollees, roughly 18 to 90 years old, lived in 20 to 25 US areas. The entry originates in a study of blood T cell repertoires in COVID-19. Overall study context: T cells, B-cell-depleted T cells, or PBMCs provided the cDNA or gDNA that served as material.

Original processing notes: Estimation of nucleated cell counts relied on the amplification of reference gene primers. The table came from immunoSEQ multiplex PCR; TCRdb's copy has only in-frame clones and leaves some out. Clone size and V and J calls were adopted from that table, with D and trimming inferred from the DNA. The sample lists 470,000 or so clones; roughly 87% were seen once. This TCR was sampled from a woman between 18 and 30 years old with acute COVID-19. Sequenced input: PBMCs or T cells enriched from blood (not recorded which).

CDR3 in amino acids: CASLAVETQYF. The CDR3 bases are TGTGCCAGCCTAGCGGTAGAGACCCAGTACTTC. The V gene is TRBV2, the J gene TRBJ2-5; 7 positions match TRBD2. The CDR3 has 11 amino acids. The germline V gene has CDR1 SNHLY and CDR2 FYNNEI. V lost 8 bases, J lost 4 bases, and 1 base stayed unmatched.